This is a list of T cell receptor beta chains from one sample in a study of chemoradiotherapy in HPV16-positive cancers. This table comes from immunoSEQ multiplex PCR, and its TCRdb copy is limited to in-frame clones, with some not included. The sample holds some 14,000 clones; roughly 87% are singletons and the top ten take over 3.5%. The specimen comprised tumor tissue, sampled from a patient who underwent chemoradiotherapy. The receptors originated from a human donor with HPV-associated anogenital cancer. The CDR3 runs from the conserved cysteine through the conserved F or W. Each record gives: J gene, D gene, clone size, V gene, CDR3 protein, CDR3 DNA. A D gene is named only where the DNA matches it firmly. Clone sizes are given selectively: once, few, many, or a class where the clone is expanded.

>TRBJ2-5|.|few|TRBV5-1
CASSLQGFQETQYF
TGCGCCAGCAGCTTGCAAGGGTTTCAAGAGACCCAGTACTTC
>TRBJ2-3|TRBD2|.|TRBV4-2
CASSQDDSGGISGTVDTQYF
TGTGCCAGCAGCCAAGACGACTCGGGGGGGATTAGCGGGACGGTAGATACGCAGTATTTT
>TRBJ2-5|TRBD2|.|TRBV4-1
CASSHYGGELQETQYF
TGCGCCAGCAGCCATTACGGGGGGGAACTACAAGAGACCCAGTACTTC
>TRBJ1-2|TRBD1|.|TRBV25-1
CASSEWTGYGYTF
TGTGCCAGCAGTGAATGGACAGGGTATGGCTACACCTTC
>TRBJ1-1|TRBD1|.|TRBV5-1
CASSLWGIQGRNTEAFF
TGCGCCAGCAGCTTGTGGGGGATACAGGGGCGGAACACTGAAGCTTTCTTT
>TRBJ2-1|.|.|TRBV5-1
CASSPLAFNNEQFF
TGCGCCAGCAGCCCGCTGGCATTTAACAATGAGCAGTTCTTC
>TRBJ2-5|.|.|TRBV7-9
CASSLDLEEGTQYF
TGTGCCAGCAGCCTCGACCTCGAAGAGGGGACCCAGTACTTC
>TRBJ2-7|.|.|TRBV30
CAFAGRYYEQYF
TGTGCCTTTGCGGGACGCTACTACGAGCAGTACTTC
>TRBJ2-1|TRBD1|few|TRBV6-6
CASSYSRDRNEQFF
TGTGCCAGCAGTTACTCCCGGGACAGAAATGAGCAGTTCTTC
>TRBJ2-5|TRBD2|once|TRBV18
CASSPRSGLQETQYF
TGTGCCAGCTCACCACGGTCGGGACTACAAGAGACCCAGTACTTC
>TRBJ2-3|.|.|TRBV5-1
CASSPAISTDTQYF
TGCGCCAGCAGCCCAGCAATCAGCACAGATACGCAGTATTTT
>TRBJ2-7|TRBD1|.|TRBV14
CASGQGYYEQYF
TGTGCCAGCGGACAGGGATACTACGAGCAGTACTTC
>TRBJ2-5|TRBD2|.|TRBV14
CASSPLAGAETQYF
TGTGCCAGCAGCCCTCTAGCGGGAGCAGAGACTCAGTACTTC
>TRBJ2-7|TRBD1|.|TRBV5-8
CASSGWTGDYEQYF
TGTGCCAGCAGCGGGTGGACAGGGGACTACGAGCAGTACTTC
>TRBJ1-2|TRBD1|.|TRBV6-5
CASSYWGQGSSGYTF
TGTGCCAGCAGTTACTGGGGACAGGGCAGTTCTGGCTACACCTTC
>TRBJ1-3|.|.|TRBV19
CASMDYPSSGNTIYF
TGTGCCAGTATGGATTACCCCAGCTCTGGAAACACCATATATTTT
>TRBJ2-1|.|.|TRBV13
CASSPQGARAGAGEQFF
TGTGCCAGCAGCCCTCAGGGGGCACGGGCGGGAGCTGGAGAGCAGTTCTTC
>TRBJ2-1|.|.|TRBV14
CASSQAVGRNEQFF
TGTGCCAGCAGCCAAGCTGTAGGACGAAATGAGCAGTTCTTC
>TRBJ1-3|.|.|TRBV11-3
CASSLEGRGNTIYF
TGTGCCAGCAGCTTAGAGGGGCGTGGAAACACCATATATTTT
>TRBJ1-1|.|.|TRBV7-3
CASSLTLNTEAFF
TGTGCCAGCAGCTTGACACTGAACACTGAAGCTTTCTTT
>TRBJ1-3|.|.|TRBV7-2
CASSNNRVNTIYF
TGTGCCAGCAGCAACAACAGGGTAAACACCATATATTTT
>TRBJ1-4|.|few|TRBV6-5
CASSYATGTVEKLFF
TGTGCCAGCAGTTACGCTACAGGGACCGTTGAAAAACTGTTTTTT
>TRBJ2-2|.|.|TRBV10-1
CASSKQGTNTGELFF
TGCGCCAGCAGTAAACAGGGGACTAACACCGGGGAGCTGTTTTTT
>TRBJ2-1|.|few|TRBV7-2
CASSLVADEQFF
TGTGCCAGCAGCTTAGTGGCGGATGAGCAGTTCTTC
>TRBJ1-1|.|.|TRBV27
CASSPQEGFKLGTEAFF
TGTGCCAGCAGTCCTCAGGAGGGTTTTAAGCTCGGTACTGAAGCTTTCTTT
>TRBJ1-5|.|once|TRBV5-8
CASRSRTAPRWINQPQHF
TGTGCCAGCAGATCACGGACAGCCCCTCGATGGATAAATCAGCCCCAGCATTTT
>TRBJ2-7|.|.|TRBV19
CASSIDGHIRRDEQYF
TGTGCCAGTAGTATTGACGGACACATCCGCAGGGACGAGCAGTACTTC
>TRBJ1-1|.|.|TRBV7-3
CASSNRAFTEAFF
TGTGCCAGCAGCAACAGGGCGTTCACTGAAGCTTTCTTT
>TRBJ2-3|TRBD2|.|TRBV2
CATSGLALTDTQYF
TGTGCCACCTCGGGACTAGCCCTAACAGATACGCAGTATTTT
>TRBJ2-1|TRBD1|.|TRBV5-1
CASSLIPGQHYNEQFF
TGCGCCAGCAGCTTAATACCGGGACAGCACTACAATGAGCAGTTCTTC
>TRBJ1-1|.|.|TRBV12-5
CASGKSHDLAGTEAFF
TGTGCTAGTGGCAAATCTCACGACCTGGCAGGCACTGAAGCTTTCTTT
>TRBJ2-1|.|.|TRBV7-8
CASQEQLRGEQFF
TGTGCCAGCCAGGAACAGCTTCGGGGGGAGCAGTTCTTC
>TRBJ1-2|.|.|TRBV18
CASSGQSYGYTF
TGTGCCAGCTCCGGACAGAGCTATGGCTACACCTTC
>TRBJ2-1|.|.|TRBV6-5
CASREGPYNEQFF
TGTGCCAGCAGGGAGGGACCCTACAATGAGCAGTTCTTC
>TRBJ2-5|.|.|TRBV29-1
CSGTVQETQYF
TGCAGCGGGACAGTACAAGAGACCCAGTACTTC
>TRBJ1-2|.|once|TRBV30
CAWEGGNNYGYTF
TGTGCCTGGGAGGGAGGAAATAACTATGGCTACACCTTC
>TRBJ2-1|TRBD2|.|TRBV7-9
CASTIAGVVYNEQFF
TGTGCCAGTACAATAGCGGGAGTCGTCTACAATGAGCAGTTCTTC
>TRBJ2-7|.|.|TRBV11-2
CASSLGTTYEQYF
TGTGCCAGCAGCTTGGGGACGACCTACGAGCAGTACTTC
>TRBJ1-1|.|.|TRBV7-9
CASSLAQGGYTEAFF
TGTGCCAGCAGCTTAGCCCAGGGAGGATATACTGAAGCTTTCTTT
>TRBJ1-1|.|.|TRBV11-3
CASSSPGDTEAFF
TGCGCCAGCAGCTCCCCGGGCGACACTGAAGCTTTCTTT
>TRBJ2-3|.|.|TRBV9
CASSVTRSTDTQYF
TGTGCCAGCAGCGTAACCAGAAGCACAGATACGCAGTATTTT
>TRBJ2-2|TRBD1|.|TRBV2
CASRQGNSGELFF
TGTGCCAGCCGACAGGGGAACTCAGGGGAGCTGTTTTTT
>TRBJ2-2|.|.|TRBV7-2
CASSPTRTGELFF
TGTGCCAGCAGTCCAACACGCACCGGGGAGCTGTTTTTT
>TRBJ1-4|TRBD1|.|TRBV19
CASKGGQGSEKLFF
TGTGCCAGTAAGGGGGGACAGGGTAGTGAAAAACTGTTTTTT
>TRBJ2-3|TRBD1|.|TRBV7-9
CASSLEGQGARDTQYF
TGTGCCAGCAGCTTAGAGGGACAGGGGGCGCGAGATACGCAGTATTTT
>TRBJ1-2|TRBD1|few|TRBV10-2
CASRRDSYGYTF
TGCGCCAGTAGGAGGGACAGCTATGGCTACACCTTC
>TRBJ2-7|TRBD2|.|TRBV5-1
CATHGGEQYF
TGCGCCACCCACGGGGGGGAGCAGTACTTC